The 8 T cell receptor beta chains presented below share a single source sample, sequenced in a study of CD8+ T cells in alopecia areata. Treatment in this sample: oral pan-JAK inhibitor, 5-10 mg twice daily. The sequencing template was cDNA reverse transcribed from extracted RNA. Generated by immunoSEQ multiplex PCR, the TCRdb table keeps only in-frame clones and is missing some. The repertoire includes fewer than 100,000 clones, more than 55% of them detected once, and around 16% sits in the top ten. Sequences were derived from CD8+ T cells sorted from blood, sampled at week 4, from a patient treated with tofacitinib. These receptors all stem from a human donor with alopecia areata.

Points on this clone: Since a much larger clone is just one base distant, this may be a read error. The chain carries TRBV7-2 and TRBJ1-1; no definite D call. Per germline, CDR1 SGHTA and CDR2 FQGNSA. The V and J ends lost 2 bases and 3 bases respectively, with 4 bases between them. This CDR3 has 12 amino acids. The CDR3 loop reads CASSLSDTEAFF. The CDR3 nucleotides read TGTGCCAGCAGCTTATCCGACACTGAAGCTTTCTTT.

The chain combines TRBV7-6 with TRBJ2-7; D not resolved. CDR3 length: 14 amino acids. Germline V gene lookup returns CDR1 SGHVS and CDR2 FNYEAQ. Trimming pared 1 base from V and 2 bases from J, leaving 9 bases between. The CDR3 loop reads CASSLGEEAYEQYF. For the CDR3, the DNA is TGTGCCAGCAGCTTAGGAGAGGAAGCCTACGAGCAGTACTTC.

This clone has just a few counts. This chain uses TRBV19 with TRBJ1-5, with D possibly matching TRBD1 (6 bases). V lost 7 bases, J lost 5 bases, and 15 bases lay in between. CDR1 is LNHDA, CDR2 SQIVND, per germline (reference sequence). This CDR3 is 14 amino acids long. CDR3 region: CASTTGSIHQPQHF. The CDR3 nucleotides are TGTGCCAGTACCACAGGGTCTATCCATCAGCCCCAGCATTTT.

The CDR3 nucleotides read TGCGCCAGCAGCTTGTTAGACAGGGCCCTCAACAATGAGCAGTTCTTC. Its protein is CASSLLDRALNNEQFF. This chain joins TRBV5-1 and TRBJ2-1, with TRBD1 matching over 7 bases. The junction had 9 bases not matched to a gene; V was cut back by 1 base and J by 5 bases. CDR3 size: 16 residues. Germline CDR1 reads SGHRS; CDR2 reads YFSETQ.

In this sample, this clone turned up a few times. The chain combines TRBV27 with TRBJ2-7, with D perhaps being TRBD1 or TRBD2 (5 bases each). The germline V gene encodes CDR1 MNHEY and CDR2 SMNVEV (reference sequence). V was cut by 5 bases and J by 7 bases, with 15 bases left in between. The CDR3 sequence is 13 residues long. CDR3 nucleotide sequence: TGTGCCAGCAGTGGCTCGGGACGAGAGGAGCAGTACTTC. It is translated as CASSGSGREEQYF.

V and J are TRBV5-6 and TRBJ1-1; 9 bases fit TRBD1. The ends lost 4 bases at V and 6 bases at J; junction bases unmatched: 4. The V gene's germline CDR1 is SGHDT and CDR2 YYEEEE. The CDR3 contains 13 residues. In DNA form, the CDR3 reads TGTGCCAGCAGCCAAGGGACAGGGCCTGAAGCTTTCTTT. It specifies CASSQGTGPEAFF. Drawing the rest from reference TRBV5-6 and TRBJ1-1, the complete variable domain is DAGVTQSPTHLIKTRGQQVTLRCSPKSGHDTVSWYQQALGQGPQFIFQYYEEEERQRGNFPDRFSGHQFPNYSSELNVNALLLGDSALYLCASSQGTGPEAFFGQGTRLTVV.

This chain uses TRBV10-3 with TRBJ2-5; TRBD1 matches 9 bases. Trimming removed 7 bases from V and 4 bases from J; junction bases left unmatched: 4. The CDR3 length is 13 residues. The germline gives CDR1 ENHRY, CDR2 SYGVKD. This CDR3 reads CAITTDRGETQYF. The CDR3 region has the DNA TGTGCCATCACTACGGACAGGGGAGAGACCCAGTACTTC.

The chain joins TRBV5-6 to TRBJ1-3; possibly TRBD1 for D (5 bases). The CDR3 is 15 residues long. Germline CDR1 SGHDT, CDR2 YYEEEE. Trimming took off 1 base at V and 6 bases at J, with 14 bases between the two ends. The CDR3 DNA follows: TGTGCCAGCAGCTTGAGAACAGGCCTCCTAAACACCATATATTTT. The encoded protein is CASSLRTGLLNTIYF.